This TCR beta chain originates from a study of T cell responses to AZD1222 COVID-19 vaccine (dated by TCRdb to the early 2020s). Looking at the study overall: AZD1222 recipients whose second dose came at about 4 weeks and those whose second dose came at about 12 weeks were combined into one group, since spike-specific TCR depth and breadth did not differ between the two schedules. TCR sequencing covered about 230 trial participants: 207 given two doses of AZD1222 and 26 given two doses of MenACWY control vaccine. Trial participants were enrolled by age into subgroups of 18-55, 56-69 and 70-plus years, and 148, 28 and 57 TCR-sequenced participants, respectively, were included in these subgroups.

The investigation overall reported the following: Reportedly, close to half of the unique spike-specific TCRs recognized epitopes lying outside the regions that are mutated in the B.1.351 and B.1.1.7 variants. Because no day 14 peak-response samples were available, the repertoires could be characterized only after the peak T cell response. Conclusions about previously exposed vaccinees are limited, since just 6 or 7 AZD1222 recipients were seropositive for SARS-CoV-2 at baseline. Spike-specific TCR breadth and depth rose significantly after two AZD1222 doses compared with day 0 and with MenACWY recipients. In the small 56-69-year group, the increase in depth fell short of significance, most likely because of low power. Participants were mostly white British and included more females than males, and it was suggested by the authors that clonal diversity may have been underestimated. CD4 TCRs associated with the vaccine covered the entire spike protein, and the dominant responses were in regions 160-218 and 743-854.

In regard to this clone: The antigen it recognizes is unknown. No base-level quality is on record; no much larger clone is a single base apart.

What this sample's time point label stands for: baseline before first vaccination. Vaccinee samples were obtained from the UK trials COV001 and COV002, which included a single-blind randomized controlled phase 2/3 trial of AZD1222 (ChAdOx1 nCoV-19) in healthy adults. For TCRbeta chain sequencing, PBMC samples from trial participants were taken at day 0 and at day 28 after the second dose. The CDR3 contains 13 residues, cysteine and phenylalanine counted. The CDR3 DNA has 39 bases and is translated from base 1. CDR1 SGHTA and CDR2 FQGNSA are derived from the germline V gene. The V end loses 2 bases and the J end loses 6 bases, and a stretch of 8 bases separates them. The CDR3 regions of human TCRbeta chains were subjected to immunosequencing. The original methods were these. Repertoire TCRs were matched against a reference library of SARS-CoV-2-specific TCRs generated with the MIRA antigen-specificity platform. Breadth meant the fraction of unique TCRs that were SARS-CoV-2-associated, whereas depth meant the fraction of total T cells that were SARS-CoV-2-associated. Each spike-specific TCR was assigned to its reactive spike region and to a CD4 or CD8 class using the MIRA data. Log10-transformed breadth and depth values were compared by one-way ANOVA with Sidak's multiple comparisons tests. In its TCRdb copy, this immuneACCESS table keeps in-frame sequences only and misses some clones. Where compared with another copy, unresolved V genes explain less than half of these, and the others have no known cause. V and J calls and clone size come straight from that table; D and trimming were deduced from the DNA. In this sample the table shows about 120,000 clones, roughly 91% of which occur a single time. The biggest ten clones account for about 4.5% of the sample.

Here the sequenced sample was peripheral blood, taken on day 0 of AZD1222 vaccination. The rearrangement joined TRBV7-2 to TRBJ2-1, with no D gene named confidently. The receptor was isolated from an adult in good health. This receptor carries the CDR3 CASSLYFPNEQFF. The DNA sequence follows: TGTGCCAGCAGCTTATACTTCCCCAATGAGCAGTTCTTC.